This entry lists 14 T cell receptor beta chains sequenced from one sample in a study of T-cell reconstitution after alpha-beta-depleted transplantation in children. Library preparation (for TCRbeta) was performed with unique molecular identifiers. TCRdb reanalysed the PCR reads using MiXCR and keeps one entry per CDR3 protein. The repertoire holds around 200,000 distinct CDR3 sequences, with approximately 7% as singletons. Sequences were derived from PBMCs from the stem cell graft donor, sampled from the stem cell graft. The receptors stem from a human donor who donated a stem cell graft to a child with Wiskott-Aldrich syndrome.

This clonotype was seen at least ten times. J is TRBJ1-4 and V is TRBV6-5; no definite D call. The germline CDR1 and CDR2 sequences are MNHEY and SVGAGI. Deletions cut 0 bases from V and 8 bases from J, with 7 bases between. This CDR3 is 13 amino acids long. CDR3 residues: CASSYSPEEKLFF. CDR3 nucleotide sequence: TGTGCCAGCAGTTACTCGCCTGAAGAAAAACTGTTTTTT.

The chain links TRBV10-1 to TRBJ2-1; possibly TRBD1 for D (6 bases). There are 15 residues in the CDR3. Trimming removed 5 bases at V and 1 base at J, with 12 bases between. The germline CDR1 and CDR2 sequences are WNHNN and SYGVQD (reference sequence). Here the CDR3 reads CASSPTGKSYNEQFF. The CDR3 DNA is TGCGCCAGCAGTCCAACAGGGAAATCCTACAATGAGCAGTTCTTC.

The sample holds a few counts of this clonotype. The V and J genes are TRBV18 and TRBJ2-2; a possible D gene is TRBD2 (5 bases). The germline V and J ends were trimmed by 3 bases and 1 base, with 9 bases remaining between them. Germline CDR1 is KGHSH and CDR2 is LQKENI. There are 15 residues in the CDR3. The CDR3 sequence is CASSPGRENTGELFF. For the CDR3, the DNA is TGTGCCAGCTCACCCGGACGGGAGAACACCGGGGAGCTGTTTTTT.

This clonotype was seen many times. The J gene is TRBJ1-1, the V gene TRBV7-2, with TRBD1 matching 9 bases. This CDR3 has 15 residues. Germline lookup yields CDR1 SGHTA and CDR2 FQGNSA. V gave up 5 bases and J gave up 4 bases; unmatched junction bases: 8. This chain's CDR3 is CASSIGGQGGTEAFF. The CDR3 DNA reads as TGTGCCAGCAGCATAGGGGGACAGGGAGGCACTGAAGCTTTCTTT.

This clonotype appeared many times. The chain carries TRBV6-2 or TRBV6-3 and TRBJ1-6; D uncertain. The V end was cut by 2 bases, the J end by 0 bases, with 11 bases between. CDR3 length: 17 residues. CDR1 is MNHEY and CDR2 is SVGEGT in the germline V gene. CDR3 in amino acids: CASSYTGPSSYNSPLHF. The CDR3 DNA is TGTGCCAGCAGTTACACCGGACCTAGCTCCTATAATTCACCCCTCCACTTT.

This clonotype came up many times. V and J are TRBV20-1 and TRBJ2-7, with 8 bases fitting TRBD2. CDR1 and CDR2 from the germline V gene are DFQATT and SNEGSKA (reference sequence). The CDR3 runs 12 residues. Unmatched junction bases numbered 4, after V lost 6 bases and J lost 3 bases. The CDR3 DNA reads TGCAGTGCCCAGCGGGGGAACTACGAGCAGTACTTC. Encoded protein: CSAQRGNYEQYF.

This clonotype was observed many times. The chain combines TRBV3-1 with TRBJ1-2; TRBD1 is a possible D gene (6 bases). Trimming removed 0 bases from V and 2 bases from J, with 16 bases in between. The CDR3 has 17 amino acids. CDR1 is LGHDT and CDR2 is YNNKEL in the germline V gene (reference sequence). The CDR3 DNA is TGTGCCAGCAGCCAAGATCGGCGGGGGGCTGGGAACTATGGCTACACCTTC. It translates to CASSQDRRGAGNYGYTF.

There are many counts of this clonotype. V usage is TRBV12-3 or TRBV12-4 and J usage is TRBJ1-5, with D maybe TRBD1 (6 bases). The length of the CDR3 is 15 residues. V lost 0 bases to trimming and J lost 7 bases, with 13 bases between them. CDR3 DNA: TGTGCCAGCAGTTTAGCCCAGGGGTATGAACAGCCCCAGCATTTT. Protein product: CASSLAQGYEQPQHF.

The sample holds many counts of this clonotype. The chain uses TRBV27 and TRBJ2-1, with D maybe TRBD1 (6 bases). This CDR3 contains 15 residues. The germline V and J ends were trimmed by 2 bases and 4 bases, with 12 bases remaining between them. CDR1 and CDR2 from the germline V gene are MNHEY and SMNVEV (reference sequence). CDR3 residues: CASSLQGSLYNEQFF. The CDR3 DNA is TGTGCCAGCAGTTTACAGGGGTCGCTGTACAATGAGCAGTTCTTC.

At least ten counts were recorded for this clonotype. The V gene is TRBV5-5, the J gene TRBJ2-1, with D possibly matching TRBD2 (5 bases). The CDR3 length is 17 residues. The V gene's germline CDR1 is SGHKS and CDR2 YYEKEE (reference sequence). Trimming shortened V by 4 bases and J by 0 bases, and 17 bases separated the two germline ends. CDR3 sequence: CASSLTWTPGSYNEQFF. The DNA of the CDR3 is TGTGCCAGCAGCCTAACCTGGACTCCCGGCTCCTACAATGAGCAGTTCTTC.

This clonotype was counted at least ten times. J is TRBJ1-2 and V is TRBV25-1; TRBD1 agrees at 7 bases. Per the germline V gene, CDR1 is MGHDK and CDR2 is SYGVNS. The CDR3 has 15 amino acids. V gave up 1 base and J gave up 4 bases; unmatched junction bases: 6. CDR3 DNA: TGTGCCAGCAGTGAATGGCGGACAGGTGCCTATGGCTACACCTTC. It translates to CASSEWRTGAYGYTF.

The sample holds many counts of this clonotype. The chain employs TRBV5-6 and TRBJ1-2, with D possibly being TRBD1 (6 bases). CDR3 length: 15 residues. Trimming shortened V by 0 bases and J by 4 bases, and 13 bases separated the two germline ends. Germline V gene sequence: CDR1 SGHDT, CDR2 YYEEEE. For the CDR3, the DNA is TGTGCCAGCAGCTTGGGCGCCAGGGGAAGCTATGGCTACACCTTC. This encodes CASSLGARGSYGYTF.

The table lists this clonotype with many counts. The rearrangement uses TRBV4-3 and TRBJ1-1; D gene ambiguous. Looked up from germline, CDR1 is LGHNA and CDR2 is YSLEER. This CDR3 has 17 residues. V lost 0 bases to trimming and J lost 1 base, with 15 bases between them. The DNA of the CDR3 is TGCGCCAGCAGCCAAGATATATCGCCCACTTGGAACACTGAAGCTTTCTTT. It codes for CASSQDISPTWNTEAFF.

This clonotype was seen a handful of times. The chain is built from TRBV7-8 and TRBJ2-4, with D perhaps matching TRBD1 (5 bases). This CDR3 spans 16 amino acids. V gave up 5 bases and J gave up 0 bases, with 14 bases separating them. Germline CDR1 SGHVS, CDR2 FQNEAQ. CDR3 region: CASSPGLREAKNIQYF. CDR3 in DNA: TGTGCCAGCAGCCCCGGTCTCAGGGAAGCCAAAAACATTCAGTACTTC.